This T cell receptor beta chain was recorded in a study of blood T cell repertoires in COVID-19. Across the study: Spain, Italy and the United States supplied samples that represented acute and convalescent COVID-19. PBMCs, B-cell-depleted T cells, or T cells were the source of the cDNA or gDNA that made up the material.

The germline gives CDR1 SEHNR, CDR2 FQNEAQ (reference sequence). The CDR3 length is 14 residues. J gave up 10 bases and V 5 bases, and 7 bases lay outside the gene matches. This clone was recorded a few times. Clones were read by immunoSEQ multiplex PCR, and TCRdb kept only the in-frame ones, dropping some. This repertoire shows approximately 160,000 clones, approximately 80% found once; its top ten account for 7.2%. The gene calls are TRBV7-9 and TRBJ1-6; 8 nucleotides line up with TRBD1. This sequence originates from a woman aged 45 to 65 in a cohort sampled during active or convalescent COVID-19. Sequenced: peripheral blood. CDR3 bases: TGTGCCAGCAGCGCTATCCAGGGGGCATCACCCCTCCACTTT. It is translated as CASSAIQGASPLHF.